These 9 T cell receptor beta chains share one sample of origin, sequenced in a study of a mutant IDH1 vaccine in newly diagnosed glioma. TCRdb's copy holds only in-frame clones and misses some; the assay was immunoSEQ multiplex PCR. The sample contains around 100,000 clones, approximately 80% of which appear only once. Time point denoted: baseline, week 1 (first vaccination visit). Treatment indicated: pre-vaccination baseline after standard-of-care therapy. The specimen was PBMCs, collected from a glioma patient treated with radiotherapy, temozolomide or both. Receptors originate from a man aged 40-55 years with glioma. Some clones in this sample may be carry-over from other donors' samples.

The chain carries TRBV19 and TRBJ1-5; D uncertain. Germline CDR1 is LNHDA and CDR2 is SQIVND (reference sequence). This CDR3 spans 18 amino acids. Trimming left V 1 base short and J 1 base short, with 17 bases between. The CDR3 sequence: CASSIGSLRGLSNQPQHF. The CDR3 bases are TGTGCCAGTAGTATAGGGTCGTTACGGGGATTGAGCAATCAGCCCCAGCATTTT.

V usage is TRBV7-9 and J usage is TRBJ1-4; the D is unclear. CDR1 and CDR2 from the germline V gene are SEHNR and FQNEAQ (reference sequence). The CDR3 is 13 amino acids. The V end lost 7 bases, the J end lost 3 bases, and 9 bases lay between the germline ends. CDR3 in DNA: TGTGCCAGCACCAAAGGCCCTAATGAAAAACTGTTTTTT. It translates to CASTKGPNEKLFF.

This clone has just a few counts. The V and J genes are TRBV4-1 and TRBJ1-6; possibly TRBD1 for D (5 bases). CDR1 and CDR2 (germline): MGHRA, YSYEKL. V dropped 1 base and J dropped 8 bases, with 12 bases sitting between them. This CDR3 is 15 amino acids long. The CDR3 is CASSQGYGGDSPLHF. CDR3 sequence (DNA): TGCGCCAGCAGCCAAGGTTACGGAGGGGATTCACCCCTCCACTTT.

The CDR3 spells CASSLSERGPPYEQYF. The CDR3 DNA reads as TGTGCCAGCAGCTTATCGGAAAGGGGCCCTCCGTACGAGCAGTACTTC. The genes are TRBV7-9 and TRBJ2-7; maybe TRBD1 (5 bases). CDR1 is SEHNR and CDR2 is FQNEAQ in the germline V gene (reference sequence). V lost 2 bases, J lost 4 bases, and 18 bases lay in between. The CDR3 covers 16 residues.

The J gene is TRBJ2-7, the V gene TRBV25-1; D might be TRBD1 or TRBD2, each matching 5 bases. Germline CDR1 MGHDK, CDR2 SYGVNS. Trimming cost V 2 bases and J 2 bases, with 10 bases left between them. This CDR3 contains 14 residues. This CDR3 reads CASSERDVAYEQYF. CDR3 bases: TGTGCCAGCAGTGAAAGGGACGTCGCCTACGAGCAGTACTTC.

This chain uses TRBV5-1 with TRBJ2-3; D not certain. The CDR3 totals 15 residues. Per germline, CDR1 SGHRS and CDR2 YFSETQ. Deletions cut 0 bases from V and 2 bases from J, with 10 bases between. CDR3: CASSLVGENTDTQYF. CDR3 DNA: TGCGCCAGCAGCTTGGTTGGGGAAAACACAGATACGCAGTATTTT.

This sequence joins TRBV6-5 and TRBJ1-3; no definite D call. The V end was cut by 6 bases, the J end by 4 bases, with 7 bases between. The CDR3 spans 12 residues. From germline, CDR1 is MNHEY and CDR2 SVGAGI. The CDR3 nucleotides read TGTGCCAGCAGGTCTCTGGGAAACACCATATATTTT. As protein: CASRSLGNTIYF.

The chain has TRBV10-3 and TRBJ2-3, with 15 bases lining up with TRBD2. V was clipped by 10 bases and J by 2 bases; unmatched bases: 13. CDR3 length equals 18 residues. Germline-derived CDR1 and CDR2 are ENHRY and SYGVKD. The CDR3 region is CATSGTSGGPENTDTQYF. The CDR3 coding sequence is TGTGCCACCTCCGGGACTAGCGGGGGGCCAGAAAACACAGATACGCAGTATTTT.

V is TRBV2 and J is TRBJ2-5; a weak D match, TRBD1 (5 bases). CDR3 length equals 12 residues. The V gene lost 4 bases and the J gene lost 6 bases, with 9 bases spanning the gap. Germline-derived CDR1 and CDR2 are SNHLY and FYNNEI. The CDR3 DNA reads as TGTGCCAGCAGTGGGGCAGGGCAGACCCAGTACTTC. Its translation is CASSGAGQTQYF. Full variable domain (remainder filled in from reference TRBV2 and TRBJ2-5): EPEVTQTPSHQVTQMGQEVILRCVPISNHLYFYWYRQILGQKVEFLVSFYNNEISEKSEIFDDQFSVERPDGSNFTLKIRSTKLEDSAMYFCASSGAGQTQYFGPGTRLLVL.